This T cell receptor (beta chain) was identified during a study of blood T cell repertoires in COVID-19. About the research overall: Italy, Spain and the United States were the sources of the convalescent and acute COVID-19 samples. In each case, the material was cDNA or gDNA derived from T cells, B-cell-depleted T cells, or PBMCs.

This CDR3 comprises 15 residues. Trimming cost V 1 base and J 2 bases, with 12 bases left between them. Germline V lookup: CDR1 LNHDA, CDR2 SQIVND (reference sequence). Original methodology: Nucleated cell counts were estimated from reference gene primer amplification. Assay: immunoSEQ multiplex PCR; the TCRdb copy retains only in-frame clones and omits some. V, J and clone size reflect that table, while D and trimming were determined from the DNA. Of 250,000 to 350,000 clones listed, about 89% are singletons. The source material was peripheral blood. This TCR derives from a man aged 25 to 40 with acute or convalescent COVID-19. This chain uses TRBV19 with TRBJ2-7; weak D call: TRBD2 (6 bases). The CDR3 sequence: CASSIAGTPTYEQYF. CDR3 bases: TGTGCCAGTAGTATAGCCGGGACTCCGACCTACGAGCAGTACTTC.